These T cell receptor beta chains were read from a single sample in a study of blood T cell repertoires in COVID-19. TCRdb's table, derived via immunoSEQ multiplex PCR, lists solely in-frame clones and lacks some. This sample has around 68,000 clones, with 80% to 90% found just once. Sequencing was carried out using peripheral blood. These receptor sequences come from a human donor in a cohort sampled during active COVID-19. Both conserved end residues are part of each CDR3. D genes are given only for firm matches. Part of the rows lack a size; the others show once, few, many or a class for expanded clones.

v_gene,j_gene,d_gene,abundance,CDR3nt,CDR3aa
TRBV6-2/TRBV6-3,TRBJ2-7,.,.,TGTGCCAGCAGTTCGGGCCGCGGCCAGGGGTACGAGCAGTACTTC,CASSSGRGQGYEQYF
TRBV24-1,TRBJ1-4,.,.,TGTGCCACCAGTGACCACCGACAGGCCTCTAATGAAAAACTGTTTTTT,CATSDHRQASNEKLFF
TRBV7-2,TRBJ2-2,.,once,TGTGCCAGCAGTAGGACTTTTGGATCCCACACCGGGGAGCTGTTTTTT,CASSRTFGSHTGELFF
TRBV5-6,TRBJ2-1,TRBD2,.,TGTGCCAGCAGCTTAAGCGGGGGGGCGAGGGAGCAGTTCTTC,CASSLSGGAREQFF
TRBV6-2/TRBV6-3,TRBJ1-2,TRBD1,few,TGTGCCAGCAGTACCGGGACAGGGCACTATGGCTACACCTTC,CASSTGTGHYGYTF
TRBV5-1,TRBJ2-7,.,.,TGCGCCAGCAGCTTGTTGACGGGCTCCTACGAGCAGTACTTC,CASSLLTGSYEQYF
TRBV5-4,TRBJ2-6,.,.,TGTGCCAGCAGCTCCGACACTGGGGCCAACGTCCTGACTTTC,CASSSDTGANVLTF
TRBV9,TRBJ1-2,.,.,TGTGCCAGCAGCGCCACAGGGTTAAACGGCTACACCTTC,CASSATGLNGYTF
TRBV19,TRBJ2-5,TRBD1,.,TGTGCCAGTAGTCCCCCAGGCAGGGGGGAGACCCAGTACTTC,CASSPPGRGETQYF
TRBV27,TRBJ2-2,.,.,TGTGCCAGCAGTCCAGGACACAAGTACACCGGGGAGCTGTTTTTT,CASSPGHKYTGELFF
TRBV7-6,TRBJ1-1,.,.,TGTGCCAGCAGACTCTCCCTGGGAGGGAACACTGAAGCTTTCTTT,CASRLSLGGNTEAFF
TRBV27,TRBJ2-7,TRBD2,.,TGTGCCAGCAAACCGACAAGCGGGAGGGGATCCGAGCAGTACTTC,CASKPTSGRGSEQYF
TRBV6-1,TRBJ2-7,TRBD1,.,TGTGCCAGCAGTGACAAAGGGACAGGGGTTCGAGAGCAGTACTTC,CASSDKGTGVREQYF
TRBV29-1,TRBJ1-2,.,.,TGCAGCGTCACAGTTAACTATGGCTACACCTTC,CSVTVNYGYTF
TRBV27,TRBJ1-1,.,.,TGTGCCAGCAGTTTATTAAGGGAGCACACTGAAGCTTTCTTT,CASSLLREHTEAFF
TRBV19,TRBJ1-1,TRBD1,.,TGTGCCAGTAGCCACAGGGGGCTTGGGAACACTGAAGCTTTCTTT,CASSHRGLGNTEAFF
TRBV28,TRBJ2-1,TRBD2,.,TGTGCCAGCATGACTAGCGGGGGCTACAATGAGCAGTTCTTC,CASMTSGGYNEQFF
TRBV6-1,TRBJ1-4,.,.,TGTGCCAGCAGTGAAGGAGAGGGGGTAAAACTGTTTTTT,CASSEGEGVKLFF
TRBV5-1,TRBJ1-4,TRBD1,.,TGCGCCAGCAGCTTGGTCCCCTCGACAGGGGGCGCATCACTGCCTGAAAAACTGTTTTTT,CASSLVPSTGGASLPEKLFF
TRBV18,TRBJ1-2,TRBD1,.,TGTGCCAGCTCACCACGACAGGGTCCTCCATATGGCTACACCTTC,CASSPRQGPPYGYTF
TRBV23-1,TRBJ2-7,TRBD1,.,TGCGCCAGCAGTCAGACAGGGCCTCGAAGTTTC,CASSQTGPRSF
TRBV5-1,TRBJ2-3,.,.,TGCGCCAGCAGCTCACGCCCTAACCCAGATACGCAGTATTTT,CASSSRPNPDTQYF
TRBV28,TRBJ1-2,TRBD1,few,TGTGCCAGCCTCCGACAGGGTACATCTCATGGCTACACCTTC,CASLRQGTSHGYTF
TRBV5-1,TRBJ2-7,TRBD2,.,TGCGCCAGCAGCTTGGTGAGCGGGGGGACCTCCTACGAGCAGTACTTC,CASSLVSGGTSYEQYF
TRBV2,TRBJ2-1,TRBD1,.,TGTGCCAGGGGGACAGGGGGCTCCTACAATGAGCAGTTCTTC,CARGTGGSYNEQFF
TRBV7-9,TRBJ1-6,.,.,TGTGCCAGCAGCGGGGGCACCCTCCACTTT,CASSGGTLHF
TRBV5-1,TRBJ2-4,.,.,TGCGCCAGCAGCTTGGGAACGGAGAACATTCAGTACTTC,CASSLGTENIQYF
TRBV6-6,TRBJ1-5,.,.,TGTGCCAGCAGTTACGAGTCGGAGAAGAGCAATCAGCCCCAGCATTTT,CASSYESEKSNQPQHF
TRBV28,TRBJ1-5,TRBD1,.,TGTGCCAGCAGCACTACAGGGGGCGCCGGTCAGCCCCAGCATTTT,CASSTTGGAGQPQHF
TRBV7-2,TRBJ2-1,TRBD2,.,TGTGCCAGCAGCTCTCTTAGGGGGCTAGCGGGGGTTCTCAATGAGCAGTTCTTC,CASSSLRGLAGVLNEQFF
TRBV4-3,TRBJ1-1,.,.,TGCGCCAGCAGCCAGACAGGGAACACTGAAGCTTTCTTT,CASSQTGNTEAFF
TRBV6-5,TRBJ2-4,TRBD2,.,TGTGCCAGCAGTTACCAGAGGACTAGCGAAAACATTCAGTACTTC,CASSYQRTSENIQYF
TRBV28,TRBJ1-1,.,.,TGTGCCAGCAAGGTAGGACAGTTCAACACTGAAGCTTTCTTT,CASKVGQFNTEAFF
TRBV18,TRBJ2-5,.,.,TGTGCCAGCTCACCTCAGGGTAGCGAGACCCAGTACTTC,CASSPQGSETQYF